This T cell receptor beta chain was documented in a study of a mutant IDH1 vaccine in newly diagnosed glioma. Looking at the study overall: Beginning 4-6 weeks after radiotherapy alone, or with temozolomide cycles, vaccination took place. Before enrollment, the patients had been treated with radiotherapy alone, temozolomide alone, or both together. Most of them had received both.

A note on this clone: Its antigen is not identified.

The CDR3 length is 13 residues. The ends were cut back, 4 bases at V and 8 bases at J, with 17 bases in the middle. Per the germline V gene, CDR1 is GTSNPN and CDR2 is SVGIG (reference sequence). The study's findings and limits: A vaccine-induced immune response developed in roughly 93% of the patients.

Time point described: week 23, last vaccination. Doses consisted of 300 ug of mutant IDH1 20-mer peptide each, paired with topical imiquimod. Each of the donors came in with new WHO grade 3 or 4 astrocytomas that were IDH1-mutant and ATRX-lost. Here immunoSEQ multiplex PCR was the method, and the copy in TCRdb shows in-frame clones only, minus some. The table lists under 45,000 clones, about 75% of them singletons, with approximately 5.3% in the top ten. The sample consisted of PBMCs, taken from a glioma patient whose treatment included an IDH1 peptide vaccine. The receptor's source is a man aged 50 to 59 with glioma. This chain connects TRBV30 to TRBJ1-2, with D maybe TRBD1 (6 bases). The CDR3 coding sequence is TGTGCCTGGAACGTACAGGGAATCTTCGGCTACACCTTC. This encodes CAWNVQGIFGYTF. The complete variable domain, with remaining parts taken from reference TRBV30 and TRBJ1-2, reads SQTIHQWPATLVQPVGSPLSLECTVEGTSNPNLYWYRQAAGRGLQLLFYSVGIGQISSEVPQNLSASRPQDRQFILSSKKLLLSDSGFYLCAWNVQGIFGYTFGSGTRLTVV.